The present TCR beta chain was sequenced within a study of stem cell transplantation in POMP-related autoinflammatory disease. Study summary: Defective thymoproteasomes were hypothesized to impair CD8+ T-cell positive selection.

Study outcomes and limitations: Patients with PRAID showed a restricted number of unique TRB V-J gene pairings.

PRAID featured immunodeficiency plus autoinflammation. Data came from immunoSEQ multiplex PCR; TCRdb stores just in-frame clones and leaves some out. The sample yields 30,000 or so clones, 80% to 90% seen once. This clone was counted only a few times. The antigen remains unidentified. The CDR3 runs to 15 residues. Germline values: CDR1 WNHNN, CDR2 SYGVQD (reference sequence). Trimming took 8 bases from V and 1 from J, leaving 14 bases between them. V usage is TRBV10-1 and J usage is TRBJ2-2, with TRBD2 as a possible D gene (5 bases). Sequenced material: CD4+ T cells from PBMCs, taken before stem cell transplantation. The receptor was derived from a human donor with POMP-related autoinflammation and immune dysregulation (PRAID). The CDR3 loop reads CASVRGKRNTGELFF. CDR3 nucleotides: TGCGCCAGCGTGAGAGGGAAGAGGAACACCGGGGAGCTGTTTTTT.